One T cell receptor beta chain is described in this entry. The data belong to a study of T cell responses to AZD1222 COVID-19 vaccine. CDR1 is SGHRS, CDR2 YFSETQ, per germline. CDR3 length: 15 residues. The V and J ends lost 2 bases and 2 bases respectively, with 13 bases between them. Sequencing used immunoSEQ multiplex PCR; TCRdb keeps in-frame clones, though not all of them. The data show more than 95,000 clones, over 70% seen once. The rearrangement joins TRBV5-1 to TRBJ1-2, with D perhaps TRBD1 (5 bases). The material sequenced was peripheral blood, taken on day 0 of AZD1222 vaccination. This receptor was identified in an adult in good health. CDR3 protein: CASSFSGTTNYGYTF. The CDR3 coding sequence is TGCGCCAGCAGCTTCTCCGGGACGACGAACTATGGCTACACCTTC.